These T cell receptor beta chains were read from a single sample in a study of T-cell reconstitution after alpha-beta-depleted transplantation in children. Each CDR3 protein gets one entry after TCRdb re-called the PCR reads with MiXCR. The sample records hundreds of thousands of distinct CDR3 sequences, under 12% being singletons. This specimen consisted of PBMCs from the stem cell graft donor, obtained from the stem cell graft. The receptors were gathered from a human donor who donated a stem cell graft to a child with acute myeloid leukemia. CDR3s include the opening cysteine and the closing phenylalanine or tryptophan. The D gene is left open where the match is weak. Clone size appears in some rows only: once, few, many, or a class for an expanded clone.

J gene: TRBJ2-4
clone size: -
V gene: TRBV29-1
D gene: TRBD1
CDR3 DNA: TGCAGCGTCGCAGGGGGCGACAGACCTATTCAGTACTTC
CDR3 protein: CSVAGGDRPIQYF

J gene: TRBJ2-1
clone size: few
V gene: TRBV4-2
D gene: -
CDR3 DNA: TGTGCCAGCAGCCAAGGGCAGGAACGGCGGCACCGCCTTGAGCAGTTCTTC
CDR3 protein: CASSQGQERRHRLEQFF

J gene: TRBJ2-5
clone size: -
V gene: TRBV7-9
D gene: -
CDR3 DNA: TGTGCCAGCAGCTTAGGAGGGGGACTTGTGGAGACCCAGTACTTC
CDR3 protein: CASSLGGGLVETQYF

J gene: TRBJ2-1
clone size: few
V gene: TRBV27
D gene: -
CDR3 DNA: TGTGCCAGCAGTGCCCGGGGTGTCGATTATGGGAATGAGCAGTTCTTC
CDR3 protein: CASSARGVDYGNEQFF

J gene: TRBJ2-1
clone size: -
V gene: TRBV9
D gene: -
CDR3 DNA: TGTGCCAGCAGCGTAGCGTCCTTCCCCAATGAGCAGTTCTTC
CDR3 protein: CASSVASFPNEQFF

J gene: TRBJ2-3
clone size: -
V gene: TRBV29-1
D gene: -
CDR3 DNA: TGCAGCGTTCTACCACCGGGGCGGGCGAATACGCAGTATTTT
CDR3 protein: CSVLPPGRANTQYF

J gene: TRBJ2-5
clone size: -
V gene: TRBV7-2
D gene: TRBD2
CDR3 DNA: TGTGCCAGCAGCTCGGCACTAGCGGGAGAGACCCAGTACTTC
CDR3 protein: CASSSALAGETQYF

J gene: TRBJ2-1
clone size: many
V gene: TRBV9
D gene: -
CDR3 DNA: TGTGCCAGCAGCGTAGGGGGCAGGGGGGCCGCAACAAGCAATGAGCAGTTCTTC
CDR3 protein: CASSVGGRGAATSNEQFF

J gene: TRBJ2-2
clone size: -
V gene: TRBV7-2
D gene: -
CDR3 DNA: TGTGCCAGCAGCTTAGACGGGAGCGACACCGGGGAGCTGTTTTTT
CDR3 protein: CASSLDGSDTGELFF

J gene: TRBJ1-1
clone size: once
V gene: TRBV5-1
D gene: -
CDR3 DNA: TGCGCCAGCAGCTTGGGCGCCGGGAACACTGAAGCTTTCTTT
CDR3 protein: CASSLGAGNTEAFF

J gene: TRBJ1-2
clone size: many
V gene: TRBV14
D gene: TRBD1
CDR3 DNA: TGTGCCAGCAGCGACAGACAGGGTTTCTATGGCTACACCTTC
CDR3 protein: CASSDRQGFYGYTF

J gene: TRBJ1-1
clone size: many
V gene: TRBV6-1
D gene: -
CDR3 DNA: TGTGCCAGCAGAGAAACTATGAACACTGAAGCTTTCTTT
CDR3 protein: CASRETMNTEAFF

J gene: TRBJ2-1
clone size: few
V gene: TRBV9
D gene: TRBD2
CDR3 DNA: TGTGCCAGCAGCGCACGACTAGCGGGAGATGCTGAGCAGTTCTTC
CDR3 protein: CASSARLAGDAEQFF

J gene: TRBJ2-1
clone size: -
V gene: TRBV2
D gene: TRBD2
CDR3 DNA: TGTGCCAGCGCCAAGGAGCGGGAGGGTCGAAATGAGCAGTTCTTC
CDR3 protein: CASAKEREGRNEQFF

J gene: TRBJ2-3
clone size: -
V gene: TRBV20-1
D gene: -
CDR3 DNA: TGCAGTGCTAGAGCCCCGGCCTCCCTCCAGGATAAGCAGTATTTT
CDR3 protein: CSARAPASLQDKQYF

J gene: TRBJ1-5
clone size: few
V gene: TRBV27
D gene: TRBD1
CDR3 DNA: TGTGCCAGCAGTTTTGGGGGACAGGGAAGGCAGCCCCAGCATTTT
CDR3 protein: CASSFGGQGRQPQHF

J gene: TRBJ2-3
clone size: few
V gene: TRBV20-1
D gene: -
CDR3 DNA: TGCAGTGCTAGAGTCGAACTCACAGATACGCAGTATTTT
CDR3 protein: CSARVELTDTQYF

J gene: TRBJ2-2
clone size: -
V gene: TRBV7-8
D gene: TRBD2
CDR3 DNA: TGTGCCAGCAGCCACCGTGGGCGGGAGGAGAACACCGGGGAGCTGTTTTTT
CDR3 protein: CASSHRGREENTGELFF

J gene: TRBJ2-1
clone size: many
V gene: TRBV3-1
D gene: TRBD2
CDR3 DNA: TGTGCCAGCACCGCCCGGACTAGCGCGTCCTACAATGAGCAGTTCTTC
CDR3 protein: CASTARTSASYNEQFF

J gene: TRBJ2-7
clone size: many
V gene: TRBV28
D gene: -
CDR3 DNA: TGTGCCAGCAGTTTAGTGGGGAGCGAGCAGTACTTC
CDR3 protein: CASSLVGSEQYF